This T cell receptor (beta chain) was obtained from a study of CD8+ T cells in alopecia areata. Trimming shortened V by 10 bases and J by 0 bases, and 12 bases separated the two germline ends. The CDR3 spans 13 residues. Germline V CDR1 and CDR2: SNHLY, FYNNEI. The treatment here: oral pan-JAK inhibitor, 5-10 mg twice daily. PBMCs were stained for CD3, CD4 and CD8, and CD4+ and CD8+ T cells were sorted. Study-level points and caveats: TCRs were shared less clearly across patients than in mice, possibly for HLA-related reasons.

RNA, once extracted, was reverse transcribed into cDNA for use as the sequencing template. Measured with immunoSEQ multiplex PCR; TCRdb has only the in-frame clones, and not every one. The data hold over 250,000 clones, with 60% observed a single time. As for this clone: Its antigen is not known.

The sequenced sample was CD4+ T cells sorted from blood, obtained around week 52, from a patient treated with tofacitinib. The rearrangement uses TRBV2 and TRBJ1-1; the D gene is possibly TRBD1 (5 bases). The sequence derives from a human donor with alopecia areata. CDR3 sequence reads: CATRGELNTEAFF. DNA of the CDR3: TGTGCCACTCGGGGGGAGTTGAACACTGAAGCTTTCTTT.